This TCR beta chain derives from a study of T cell responses to AZD1222 COVID-19 vaccine. Study outcomes and limitations: All repertoire sampling was performed exclusively after the peak T cell response. Vaccine-associated CD4 TCRs ranged over spike, dominating at 160-218 and 743-854. Among the donors, most were white British and more were female, and clonal diversity was possibly underestimated. Seropositive AZD1222 recipients at baseline numbered only 6 or 7.

A word on this clone: Its matching antigen is unknown. The sample holds other DNA sequences that translate to the same CDR3.

Germline loops: CDR1 KGHSH, CDR2 LQKENI. The CDR3 is 12 residues long. V dropped 0 bases and J dropped 4 bases, with 1 base sitting between them. Profiled with immunoSEQ multiplex PCR; TCRdb holds only in-frame clones, not every one. Of 100,000 or so clones detected, around nine tenths appear once; the ten largest clones hold about 12%. Source: peripheral blood, taken on day 0 of AZD1222 vaccination. The clonotype originates from an adult in good health. V usage is TRBV18 and J usage is TRBJ1-5; no reliable D call. The CDR3 reads CASSPPNQPQHF. As DNA, the CDR3 is TGTGCCAGCTCACCACCGAATCAGCCCCAGCATTTT.